The source of this TCR beta chain is a study of blood T cell repertoires in COVID-19 (TCRdb year 2020). For context, the study as a whole: Collaborator samples came from the United States, Italy and Spain and covered acute and convalescent phases of COVID-19. Sample metadata almost always included a de-identified subject ID, COVID-19 status, age in years and sex. The material from the prospective study consisted of cDNA or gDNA derived from T cells, B-cell-depleted T cells, or PBMCs. A freely available public database, intended as a resource for researchers studying the immune response to SARS-CoV-2, is where the repertoires were released. Samples were obtained from the ongoing ImmuneRACE study (first 160 participants) and from over a thousand subjects provided by 6 global collaborators. The dataset comprised deeply sampled blood TCRbeta repertoires from subjects exposed to, actively infected with, or recovered from COVID-19. Where available, HLA class I and class II types were obtained from metadata supplied by the sample provider rather than from assay-based typing. The paper's findings and limits, for the study overall: How much clinical and demographic metadata was included differed by source and by participant, and the metadata was provided uncurated.

The immunoSEQ Assay, a bias-controlled multiplex PCR, was used to amplify TCRbeta CDR3 regions from genomic DNA. As for how the authors treated the data: Nucleated cell counts per sample were estimated from amplification of reference gene primers within the assay. To quantify the absolute abundance of each unique TCRbeta CDR3 rearrangement, sequence reads were collapsed and filtered. For each sample, productive Simpson clonality was calculated as the square root of Simpson's diversity index across productive rearrangements. TCRdb holds this immuneACCESS table with in-frame rearrangements only. Some clones are missing; in checked studies, unresolved V genes explain under half, and the rest has no known cause. Clone size and V and J calls were adopted from that table, with D and trimming inferred from the DNA. The sample table shows approximately 150,000 clones, and 84% are seen once. Roughly 8.6% of the sample comes from the top ten.

Concerning this clone itself: Its antigen is currently not known. No much larger clone is present one base from it, and per-base qualities are unavailable.

Participants in the prospective study were enrolled through a virtual design, were aged roughly 18 to 100 years, and lived in roughly 24 United States geographic areas. In the prospective study, cohorts were assigned on the basis of participant-reported clinical history obtained from a screening survey and a study questionnaire. Recovered participants in ImmuneRACE Cohort 3 were defined as having two consecutive negative NP/OP PCR tests, clearance from a healthcare professional, or resolution of symptoms. Each participant in the prospective study had whole blood, serum and a nasopharyngeal or oropharyngeal swab collected by mobile phlebotomists. Prospective study participants could optionally give additional blood draws and questionnaires over a roughly 2-month period. Before DNA extraction, prospective study blood samples were shipped either frozen or at room temperature. The TCR originated in a woman between 45 and 65 years old who had recovered from COVID-19. Material: PBMCs or T cells enriched from blood (not recorded which).

This receptor has the CDR3 CASSRGAGISGEQFF. The nucleotide sequence reads as follows: TGTGCCAGTAGTCGGGGAGCGGGAATTTCGGGTGAGCAGTTCTTC. This chain is built from TRBV19 and TRBJ2-1, and TRBD2 matches 7 of the central bases. The V end gives up 5 bases and the J end 9 bases, leaving 13 bases in the junction not matched to a gene. The germline V gene (reference sequence) provides CDR1 LNHDA and CDR2 SQIVND. Including the terminal cysteine and phenylalanine, the CDR3 comprises 15 residues. Of all the DNA, just the CDR3 is kept, 45 bases in frame from base 1.